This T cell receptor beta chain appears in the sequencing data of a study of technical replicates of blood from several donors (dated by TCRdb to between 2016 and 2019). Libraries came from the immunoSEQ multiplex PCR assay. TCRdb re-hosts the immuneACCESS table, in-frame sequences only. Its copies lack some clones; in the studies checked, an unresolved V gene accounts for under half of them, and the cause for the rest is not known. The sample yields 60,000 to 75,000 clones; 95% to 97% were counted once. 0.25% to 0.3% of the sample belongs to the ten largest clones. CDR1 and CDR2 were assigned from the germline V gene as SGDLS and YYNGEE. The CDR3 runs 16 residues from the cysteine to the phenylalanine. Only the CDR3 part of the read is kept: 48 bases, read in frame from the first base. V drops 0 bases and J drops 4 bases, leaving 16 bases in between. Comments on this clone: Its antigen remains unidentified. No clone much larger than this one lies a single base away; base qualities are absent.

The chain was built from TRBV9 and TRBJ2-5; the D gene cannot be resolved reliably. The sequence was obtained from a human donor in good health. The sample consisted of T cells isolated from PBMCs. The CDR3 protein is CASSVAPYSDGETQYF. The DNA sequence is TGTGCCAGCAGCGTAGCTCCCTACAGTGATGGAGAGACCCAGTACTTC.